Below, 9 T cell receptor beta chains from the same sample are listed, as sequenced in a study of T cells after yellow fever vaccination. TCRdb re-analysed the 5' RACE reads in MiXCR, keeping a single row per CDR3 protein. The sample consists of 300,000 to 400,000 distinct CDR3 sequences, roughly 8.4% of them appearing once. Sequencing used PBMCs, obtained about 41 days after the first yellow fever vaccination. The source is a man between 18 and 35 years old who received the YFV17D yellow fever vaccine.

The chain couples TRBV10-1 to TRBJ2-3, with D possibly matching TRBD2 (5 bases). The CDR3 covers 14 residues. Trimming took 2 bases from V and 8 from J, leaving 14 bases between them. Germline CDR1 and CDR2: WNHNN and SYGVQD (reference sequence). CDR3 sequence reads: CASSETGLSATQYF. CDR3 DNA sequence: TGCGCCAGCAGTGAGACGGGGTTGTCGGCTACGCAGTATTTT.

The chain joins TRBV15 to TRBJ2-5, with no clear D. V gave up 1 base and J gave up 3 bases, with 15 bases separating them. Looked up from germline, CDR1 is LNHNV and CDR2 is YYDKDF (reference sequence). The CDR3 loop spans 16 amino acids. CDR3 residues: CATSRVKGYEKETQYF. The CDR3 DNA reads as TGTGCCACCAGCAGAGTGAAAGGTTACGAAAAAGAGACCCAGTACTTC.

In this sample, this clonotype turned up many times. The chain carries TRBV4-2 and TRBJ2-5; perhaps TRBD2 as D (5 bases). The CDR3 totals 15 residues. V lost 0 bases and J 3 bases, leaving 11 bases between the germline ends. Germline-derived CDR1 and CDR2 are LGHNA and YNFKEQ. The chain's CDR3 is CASSQDREPEETQYF. In DNA, the CDR3 is TGTGCCAGCAGCCAAGATCGGGAACCCGAAGAGACCCAGTACTTC.

This clonotype was seen ten or more times. The chain links TRBV12-3 or TRBV12-4 to TRBJ2-6; no clear D gene. V dropped 3 bases and J dropped 0 bases, with 3 bases sitting between them. The CDR3 sequence is 14 residues long. The chain's CDR3 is CASSFLSGANVLTF. CDR3 nucleotide sequence: TGTGCCAGCAGTTTCCTCTCTGGGGCCAACGTCCTGACTTTC.

This clonotype has a handful of counts. The genes are TRBV4-3 and TRBJ1-2; 7 bases align to TRBD1. Unmatched junction bases numbered 11, after V lost 0 bases and J lost 1 base. This CDR3 spans 18 amino acids. In germline, CDR1 is LGHNA, CDR2 YSLEER. CDR3 bases: TGCGCCAGCAGCCAAGATCCGGCTGGACAGGCAAATAACTATGGCTACACCTTC. This gives the protein CASSQDPAGQANNYGYTF.

This chain links TRBV6-1 with TRBJ1-3, with D tentatively TRBD1 (5 bases). The CDR3 has 14 residues. With 5 bases removed from V and 0 bases from J, the gap between germline ends came to 8 bases. Per the germline V gene, CDR1 is MNHNS and CDR2 is SASEGT. DNA of the CDR3: TGTGCCAGCAGTCTCAGGGTCTCTGGAAACACCATATATTTT. The encoded protein is CASSLRVSGNTIYF.

The CDR3 loop reads CASSLQARLPVGETQYF. CDR3 bases: TGTGCCAGCAGCCTCCAAGCCCGACTCCCGGTGGGGGAGACCCAGTACTTC. V gene TRBV7-9 combines with J gene TRBJ2-5; D gene uncertain. The CDR3 is 17 amino acids. V lost 5 bases and J lost 5, with 24 bases in between. Germline V gene lookup returns CDR1 SEHNR and CDR2 FQNEAQ (reference sequence).

The chain combines TRBV7-9 with TRBJ1-2, with D hard to call. Trimming pared 5 bases from V and 6 bases from J, leaving 13 bases between. CDR3 length equals 13 residues. The germline gives CDR1 SEHNR, CDR2 FQNEAQ (reference sequence). The CDR3 protein is CASSERGMDGYTF. CDR3 DNA sequence: TGTGCCAGCAGCGAGCGAGGGATGGATGGCTACACCTTC.

V is TRBV5-6 and J is TRBJ1-1; 7 bases map to TRBD1. Germline V lookup: CDR1 SGHDT, CDR2 YYEEEE. This CDR3 contains 17 residues. V lost 4 bases to trimming and J lost 4 bases; unmatched junction nucleotides: 16. Here the CDR3 DNA reads TGTGCCAGCAGCGTCAGTGGTGTAGGGGGCGTTGGCACTGAAGCTTTCTTT. This translates into CASSVSGVGGVGTEAFF.